These 18 T cell receptor beta chains share one sample of origin, sequenced in a study of cytomegalovirus exposure and HLA in healthy donors. Primers: 60 Vbeta forward and 13 Jbeta reverse. The protocol was immunoSEQ multiplex PCR, while the TCRdb copy is restricted to in-frame clones and leaves out a portion. Of 95,000 to 150,000 clones listed, approximately 66% were seen once; the top ten hold 6.5% to 9.5%. The sample consisted of PBMCs. These receptors were obtained from a woman in her forties in good health and CMV-seropositive.

V is TRBV30 and J is TRBJ1-5, with 9 bases lining up with TRBD1. The CDR3 consists of 15 residues. Unmatched junction bases numbered 4, after V lost 2 bases and J lost 2 bases. Looked up from germline, CDR1 is GTSNPN and CDR2 is SVGIG (reference sequence). Here the CDR3 DNA reads TGTGCCTGGAGTACAGGGGGCAAGGGCAATCAGCCCCAGCATTTT. Amino acid sequence: CAWSTGGKGNQPQHF.

The chain couples TRBV5-1 to TRBJ2-7; the match to TRBD2 covers 13 bases. With V trimmed by 3 bases and J by 0 bases, 9 bases remained unmatched. This CDR3 is built from 18 residues. Germline CDR1 and CDR2: SGHRS and YFSETQ. The CDR3 loop reads CASSYFGTSGASSYEQYF. CDR3 DNA sequence: TGCGCCAGCAGCTACTTCGGGACTAGCGGGGCCAGCTCCTACGAGCAGTACTTC.

This sequence joins TRBV9 and TRBJ2-2, with 11 positions matching TRBD2. The CDR3 has 17 residues. V lost 5 bases and J lost 1; bases outside the gene matches: 7. In germline, CDR1 is SGDLS, CDR2 YYNGEE. CDR3 DNA sequence: TGTGCCAGCAGTAGATCTCTAGCGGGAGGGAACACCGGGGAGCTGTTTTTT. Amino acids: CASSRSLAGGNTGELFF.

This clone was picked up one time. This sequence joins TRBV10-3 and TRBJ2-1; 8 bases line up with TRBD2. V lost 2 bases, J lost 0 bases, and 6 bases stayed unmatched. The CDR3 runs to 17 residues. Looked up from germline, CDR1 is ENHRY and CDR2 is SYGVKD. The DNA for the CDR3 is TGTGCCATCAGTGAGGAAAGAGCGGGGGCCTCCTACAATGAGCAGTTCTTC. It translates to CAISEERAGASYNEQFF.

The genes are TRBV6-1 and TRBJ2-5; 7 bases are shared with TRBD2. This CDR3 spans 13 amino acids. Germline V gene sequence: CDR1 MNHNS, CDR2 SASEGT. V dropped 6 bases and J dropped 3; count of bases not matched to a gene: 4. CDR3 loop: CASSGGKEETQYF. The CDR3, as DNA: TGTGCCAGCAGCGGGGGGAAGGAAGAGACCCAGTACTTC.

The chain uses TRBV19 and TRBJ1-2; the match to TRBD1 covers 9 bases. The germline V gene encodes CDR1 LNHDA and CDR2 SQIVND (reference sequence). CDR3 length equals 15 residues. Trimming took 3 bases from V and 1 from J; bases not matched to a gene: 3. The CDR3 nucleotides are TGTGCCAGTAGTATCTCGGACAGGGGTAACTATGGCTACACCTTC. Protein product: CASSISDRGNYGYTF.

This clone occurred once. Mismatch with germline at one junction end may stem from a read error. The chain is built from TRBV7-9 and TRBJ2-7; TRBD1 agrees at 7 bases. CDR3 length equals 16 residues. Looked up from germline, CDR1 is SEHNR and CDR2 is FQNEAQ (reference sequence). The CDR3 sequence is CSSSRTDRAQGSEQYF. The CDR3 bases are TGTTCCAGCAGCCGCACAGACAGGGCACAGGGCTCCGAGCAGTACTTC.

The chain uses TRBV27 and TRBJ2-7; D unresolved. The V end was cut by 0 bases, the J end by 10 bases, with 16 bases between. CDR3 length equals 14 residues. Germline V gene sequence: CDR1 MNHEY, CDR2 SMNVEV (reference sequence). DNA for the CDR3: TGTGCCAGCAGTTTATCCGCCGCAGGCTTTGGCCAGTACTTC. Translated, it gives CASSLSAAGFGQYF.

The rearrangement links TRBV2 to TRBJ1-6; D gene uncertain. This CDR3 is built from 15 residues. From germline, CDR1 is SNHLY and CDR2 FYNNEI. Trimming pared 1 base from V and 9 bases from J, leaving 13 bases between. The CDR3 DNA reads as TGTGCCAGCAGTGAAGGTTCCGGGGATGGTTCACCCCTCCACTTT. Translated, it gives CASSEGSGDGSPLHF.

The V gene is TRBV18, the J gene TRBJ1-5; possibly TRBD1 for D (5 bases). Trimming cost V 5 bases and J 5 bases, with 10 bases left between them. The germline gives CDR1 KGHSH, CDR2 LQKENI. The CDR3 sequence is 13 residues long. CDR3 DNA sequence: TGTGCCAGCTCATTGCGGGGGGATCAGCCCCAGCATTTT. Translated, it gives CASSLRGDQPQHF.

J is TRBJ1-6 and V is TRBV9, with D maybe TRBD1 (6 bases). The germline V gene encodes CDR1 SGDLS and CDR2 YYNGEE. The CDR3 consists of 21 residues. V was pared by 0 bases and J by 6 bases, with 28 bases between. The CDR3 DNA reads as TGTGCCAGCAGCGTAGTAGGCCGGAGACAGAAGAGACAGGAATCTAATTCACCCCTCCACTTT. Translating it yields CASSVVGRRQKRQESNSPLHF. The complete variable domain, with remaining parts taken from reference TRBV9 and TRBJ1-6, reads DSGVTQTPKHLITATGQRVTLRCSPRSGDLSVYWYQQSLDQGLQFLIQYYNGEERAKGNILERFSAQQFPDLHSELNLSSLELGDSALYFCASSVVGRRQKRQESNSPLHFGNGTRLTVT.

V is TRBV10-3 and J is TRBJ1-6; D unclear. The CDR3 runs 15 residues. Germline V gives CDR1 ENHRY, CDR2 SYGVKD. Trimming removed 3 bases from V and 5 bases from J, with 11 bases in between. CDR3 loop: CAISEEQMNNSPLHF. DNA of the CDR3: TGTGCCATCAGTGAAGAACAGATGAATAATTCACCCCTCCACTTT.

This rearrangement joins TRBV28 to TRBJ1-2; D is perhaps TRBD1 (5 bases). V lost 1 base, J lost 5 bases, and 8 bases lay in between. This CDR3 has 13 amino acids. Germline V gene sequence: CDR1 MDHEN, CDR2 SYDVKM. Here the CDR3 reads CASSLLRGYGYTF. The CDR3 nucleotides read TGTGCCAGCAGTTTATTAAGGGGTTATGGCTACACCTTC.

The chain has TRBV7-3 and TRBJ2-1; TRBD2 matches 8 bases. The CDR3 runs 13 residues. J lost 8 bases, V lost 5 bases, and 5 bases had no gene match. Germline values: CDR1 SGHTA, CDR2 FQGTGA. CDR3 in amino acids: CASSRGLVDEQFF. CDR3 bases: TGTGCCAGCAGCCGGGGACTAGTCGATGAGCAGTTCTTC. The entire variable domain, with the rest obtained from reference TRBV7-3 and TRBJ2-1, is as follows: GAGVSQTPSNKVTEKGKYVELRCDPISGHTALYWYRQSLGQGPEFLIYFQGTGAADDSGLPNDRFFAVRPEGSVSTLKIQRTERGDSAVYLCASSRGLVDEQFFGPGTRLTVL.

The chain combines TRBV2 with TRBJ1-4; D is unresolved. V gave up 4 bases and J gave up 0 bases, with 9 bases separating them. The germline CDR1 and CDR2 sequences are SNHLY and FYNNEI. This CDR3 has 15 amino acids. The CDR3, as DNA: TGTGCCAGCAGTGTATGGGCTGCAACTAATGAAAAACTGTTTTTT. Its protein product is CASSVWAATNEKLFF.

In its sample, this clone was seen once. The chain carries TRBV5-1 and TRBJ2-7; tentatively, D is TRBD1 (5 bases). Trimming cost V 4 bases and J 2 bases, with 22 bases left between them. This CDR3 is 17 amino acids long. Looked up from germline, CDR1 is SGHRS and CDR2 is YFSETQ. The CDR3 region has the DNA TGCGCCAGCAGCCCGGAACTCACAGGCCTGAAAACCTACGAGCAGTACTTC. It specifies CASSPELTGLKTYEQYF.

This rearrangement joins TRBV7-8 to TRBJ1-4; D uncertain. The V end was cut by 5 bases, the J end by 13 bases, with 14 bases between. The CDR3 has 12 residues. Germline V CDR1 and CDR2: SGHVS, FQNEAQ. The CDR3 DNA sequence: TGTGCCAGCAGCCCGACACTGTTGGGACTGTTTTTT. Translated, it gives CASSPTLLGLFF.

The CDR3 sequence is CASSGTGTKTDTQYF. The CDR3, as DNA: TGTGCCAGCAGCGGAACCGGGACAAAAACAGATACGCAGTATTTT. This chain links TRBV9 with TRBJ2-3; maybe TRBD1 (6 bases). Trimming took off 3 bases at V and 3 bases at J, with 14 bases between the two ends. The CDR3 spans 15 residues. Germline lookup yields CDR1 SGDLS and CDR2 YYNGEE.